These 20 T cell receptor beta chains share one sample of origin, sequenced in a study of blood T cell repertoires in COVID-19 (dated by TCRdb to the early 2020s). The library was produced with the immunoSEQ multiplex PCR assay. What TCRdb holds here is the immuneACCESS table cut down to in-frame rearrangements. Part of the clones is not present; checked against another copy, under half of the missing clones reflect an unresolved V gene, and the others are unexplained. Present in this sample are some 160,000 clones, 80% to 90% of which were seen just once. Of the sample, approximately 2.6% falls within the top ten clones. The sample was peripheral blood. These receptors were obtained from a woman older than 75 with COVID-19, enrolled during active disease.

CDR3 loop: CASSFVWGGDNSPLHF. For the CDR3, the DNA is TGTGCCAGCAGTTTTGTTTGGGGCGGAGATAATTCACCCCTCCACTTT. This sequence joins TRBV28 and TRBJ1-6, with D perhaps matching TRBD1 (5 bases). The germline gives CDR1 MDHEN, CDR2 SYDVKM. The CDR3 is 16 residues long. The V end lost 3 bases, the J end lost 5 bases, and 14 bases lay between the germline ends.

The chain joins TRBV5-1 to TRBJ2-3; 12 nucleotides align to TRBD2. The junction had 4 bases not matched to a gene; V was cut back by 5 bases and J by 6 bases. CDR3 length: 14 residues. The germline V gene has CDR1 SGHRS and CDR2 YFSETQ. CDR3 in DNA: TGCGCCAGCAGGCTGACTAGCGGGAGCGATACGCAGTATTTT. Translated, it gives CASRLTSGSDTQYF. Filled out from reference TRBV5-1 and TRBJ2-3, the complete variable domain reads KAGVTQTPRYLIKTRGQQVTLSCSPISGHRSVSWYQQTPGQGLQFLFEYFSETQRNKGNFPGRFSGRQFSNSRSEMNVSTLELGDSALYLCASRLTSGSDTQYFGPGTRLTVL.

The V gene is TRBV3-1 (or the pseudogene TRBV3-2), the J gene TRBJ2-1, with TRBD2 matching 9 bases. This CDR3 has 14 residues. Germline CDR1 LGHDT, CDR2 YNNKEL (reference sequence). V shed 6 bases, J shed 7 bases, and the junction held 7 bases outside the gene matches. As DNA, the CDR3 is TGTGCCAGCAGAATAGCGGCGGGGGGGAATGAGCAGTTCTTC. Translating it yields CASRIAAGGNEQFF.

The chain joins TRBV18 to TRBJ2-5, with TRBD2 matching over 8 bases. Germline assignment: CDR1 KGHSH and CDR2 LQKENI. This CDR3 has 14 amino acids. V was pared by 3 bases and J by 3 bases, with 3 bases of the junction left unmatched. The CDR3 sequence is CASSPTSGEETQYF. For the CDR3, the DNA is TGTGCCAGCTCACCCACTAGCGGAGAAGAGACCCAGTACTTC.

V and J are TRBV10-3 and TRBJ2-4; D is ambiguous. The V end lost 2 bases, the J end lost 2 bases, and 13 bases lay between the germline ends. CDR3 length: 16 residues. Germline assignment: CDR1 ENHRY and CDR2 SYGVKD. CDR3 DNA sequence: TGTGCCATCAGTGAGGCAGGCCAGGCTACCAAAAACATTCAGTACTTC. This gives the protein CAISEAGQATKNIQYF.

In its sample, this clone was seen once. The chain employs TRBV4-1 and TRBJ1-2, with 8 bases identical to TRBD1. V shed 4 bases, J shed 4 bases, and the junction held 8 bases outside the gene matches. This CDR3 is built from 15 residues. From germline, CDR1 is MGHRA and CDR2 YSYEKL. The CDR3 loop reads CASSPDRGFLYGYTF. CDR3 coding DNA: TGCGCCAGCAGCCCTGACAGGGGATTCCTCTATGGCTACACCTTC.

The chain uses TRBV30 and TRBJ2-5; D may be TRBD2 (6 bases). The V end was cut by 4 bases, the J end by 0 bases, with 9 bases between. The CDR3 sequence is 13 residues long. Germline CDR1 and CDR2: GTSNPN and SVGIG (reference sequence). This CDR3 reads CAWTGRDQETQYF. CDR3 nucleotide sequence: TGTGCCTGGACCGGGAGAGACCAAGAGACCCAGTACTTC.

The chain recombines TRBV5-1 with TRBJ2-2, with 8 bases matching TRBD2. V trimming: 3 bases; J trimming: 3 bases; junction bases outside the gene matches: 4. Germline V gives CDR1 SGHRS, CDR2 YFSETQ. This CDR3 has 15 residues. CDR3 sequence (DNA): TGCGCCAGCAGCTATACTAGCGGAGACACCGGGGAGCTGTTTTTT. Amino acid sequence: CASSYTSGDTGELFF.

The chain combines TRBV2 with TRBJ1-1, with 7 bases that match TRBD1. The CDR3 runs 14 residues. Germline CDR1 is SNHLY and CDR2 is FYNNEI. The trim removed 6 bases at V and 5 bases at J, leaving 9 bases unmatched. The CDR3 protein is CASRRGPQGTEAFF. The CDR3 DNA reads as TGTGCCAGCAGGAGGGGGCCCCAGGGGACTGAAGCTTTCTTT.

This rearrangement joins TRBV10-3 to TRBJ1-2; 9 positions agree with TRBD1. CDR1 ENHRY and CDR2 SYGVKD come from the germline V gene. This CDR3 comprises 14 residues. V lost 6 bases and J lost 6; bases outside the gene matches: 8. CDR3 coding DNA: TGTGCCATCAGCCCGGACAGGGGAGTGGATGGCTACACCTTC. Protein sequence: CAISPDRGVDGYTF.

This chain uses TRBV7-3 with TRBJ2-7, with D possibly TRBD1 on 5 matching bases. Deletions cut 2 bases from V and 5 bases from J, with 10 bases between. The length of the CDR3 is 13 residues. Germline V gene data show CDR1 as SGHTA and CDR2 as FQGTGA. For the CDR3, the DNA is TGTGCCAGCAGCTTAGCAGGGCACAACGAGCAGTACTTC. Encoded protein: CASSLAGHNEQYF.

CDR3 residues: CATSRDTQGIRGANVLTF. CDR3 nucleotide sequence: TGTGCCACCAGCAGAGATACGCAGGGGATTCGTGGGGCCAACGTCCTGACTTTC. This sequence joins TRBV15 and TRBJ2-6; D possibly corresponds to TRBD1 (6 bases). The CDR3 runs 18 residues. From germline, CDR1 is LNHNV and CDR2 YYDKDF (reference sequence). Trimming removed 0 bases from V and 3 bases from J, with 15 bases in between.

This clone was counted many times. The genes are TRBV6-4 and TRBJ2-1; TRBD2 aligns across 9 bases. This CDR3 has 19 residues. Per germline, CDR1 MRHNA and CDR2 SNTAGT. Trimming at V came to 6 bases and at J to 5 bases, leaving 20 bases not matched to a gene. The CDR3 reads CASSTGTGLAGRGNNEQFF. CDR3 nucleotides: TGTGCCAGCAGCACCGGGACCGGTCTAGCGGGGCGGGGGAACAATGAGCAGTTCTTC.

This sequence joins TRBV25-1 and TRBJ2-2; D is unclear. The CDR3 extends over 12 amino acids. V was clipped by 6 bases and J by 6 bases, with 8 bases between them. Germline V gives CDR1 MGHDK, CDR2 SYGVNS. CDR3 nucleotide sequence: TGTGCCAGCAGGCCGGCGGCCGGGGAGCTGTTTTTT. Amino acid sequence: CASRPAAGELFF.

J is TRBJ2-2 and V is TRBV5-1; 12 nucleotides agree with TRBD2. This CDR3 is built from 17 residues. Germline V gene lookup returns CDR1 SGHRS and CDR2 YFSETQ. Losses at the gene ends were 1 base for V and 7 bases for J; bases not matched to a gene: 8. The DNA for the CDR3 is TGCGCCAGCAGCTTGACCGGGACTAGCGGGTATTTCGGGGAGCTGTTTTTT. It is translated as CASSLTGTSGYFGELFF. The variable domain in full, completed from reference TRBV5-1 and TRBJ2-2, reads KAGVTQTPRYLIKTRGQQVTLSCSPISGHRSVSWYQQTPGQGLQFLFEYFSETQRNKGNFPGRFSGRQFSNSRSEMNVSTLELGDSALYLCASSLTGTSGYFGELFFGEGSRLTVL.

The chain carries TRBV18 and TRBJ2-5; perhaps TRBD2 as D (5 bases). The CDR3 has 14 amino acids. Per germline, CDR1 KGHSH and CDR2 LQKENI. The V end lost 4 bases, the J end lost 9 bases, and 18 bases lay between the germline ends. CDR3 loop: CASSLSGGPEAQYF. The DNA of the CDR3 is TGTGCCAGCTCACTCTCGGGCGGTCCGGAGGCCCAGTACTTC. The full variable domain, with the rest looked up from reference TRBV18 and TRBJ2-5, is NAGVMQNPRHLVRRRGQEARLRCSPMKGHSHVYWYRQLPEEGLKFMVYLQKENIIDESGMPKERFSAEFPKEGPSILRIQQVVRGDSAAYFCASSLSGGPEAQYFGPGTRLLVL.

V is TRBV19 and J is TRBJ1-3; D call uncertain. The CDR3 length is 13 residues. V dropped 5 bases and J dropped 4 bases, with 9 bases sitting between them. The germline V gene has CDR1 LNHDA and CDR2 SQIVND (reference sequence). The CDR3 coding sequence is TGTGCCAGTAGTCGGCGGCTCGGAAACACCATATATTTT. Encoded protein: CASSRRLGNTIYF.

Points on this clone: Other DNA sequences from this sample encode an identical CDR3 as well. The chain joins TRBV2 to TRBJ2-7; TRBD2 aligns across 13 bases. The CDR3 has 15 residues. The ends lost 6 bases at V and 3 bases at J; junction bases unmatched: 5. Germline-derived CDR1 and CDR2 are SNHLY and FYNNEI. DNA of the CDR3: TGTGCCAGCAGCCCGGGACTAGCGGGGAACTACGAGCAGTACTTC. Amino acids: CASSPGLAGNYEQYF.

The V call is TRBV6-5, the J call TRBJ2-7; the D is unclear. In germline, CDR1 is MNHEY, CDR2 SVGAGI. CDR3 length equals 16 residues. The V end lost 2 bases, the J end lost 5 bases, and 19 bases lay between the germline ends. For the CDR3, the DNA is TGTGCCAGCAGTTACGCGACCGGGTTCCCCTGGGACGAGCAGTACTTC. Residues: CASSYATGFPWDEQYF.

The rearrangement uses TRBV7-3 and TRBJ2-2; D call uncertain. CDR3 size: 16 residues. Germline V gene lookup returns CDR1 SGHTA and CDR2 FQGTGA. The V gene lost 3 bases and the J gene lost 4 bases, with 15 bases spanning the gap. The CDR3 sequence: CASSFSLSRGTGELFF. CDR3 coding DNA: TGTGCCAGCAGCTTCAGTCTCAGCAGAGGCACCGGGGAGCTGTTTTTT.